This passage covers 13 T cell receptor beta chains from one sample sequenced in a study of cytomegalovirus exposure and HLA in healthy donors. The PCR contained 60 Vbeta and 13 Jbeta primers. The data were produced by immunoSEQ multiplex PCR, yet TCRdb's version contains in-frame clones alone and is incomplete. The sample shows about 77,000 clones, roughly 80% of them seen only once. The sample consisted of PBMCs. These receptors were collected from a man aged 35 to 55 in good health and CMV-seronegative.

The rearrangement joins TRBV6-1 to TRBJ1-4; the D gene is possibly TRBD1 (5 bases). Trimming pared 4 bases from V and 0 bases from J, leaving 9 bases between. Germline V gene lookup returns CDR1 MNHNS and CDR2 SASEGT. This CDR3 comprises 15 residues. The CDR3 DNA sequence: TGTGCCAGCAGTGGACAAGGGGCAACTAATGAAAAACTGTTTTTT. Translated: CASSGQGATNEKLFF.

This chain uses TRBV28 with TRBJ1-2; tentatively, D is TRBD1 (5 bases). Germline V gene lookup returns CDR1 MDHEN and CDR2 SYDVKM. The CDR3 covers 13 residues. The V and J ends lost 6 bases and 1 base respectively, with 9 bases between them. The CDR3 sequence is CASRFRGNYGYTF. CDR3 in DNA: TGTGCCAGCAGATTTAGGGGTAACTATGGCTACACCTTC.

The rearrangement uses TRBV25-1 and TRBJ2-1, with 7 bases matching TRBD1. The ends lost 7 bases at V and 0 bases at J; junction bases unmatched: 6. CDR1 and CDR2 (germline): MGHDK, SYGVNS. The CDR3 is 15 amino acids. The CDR3 protein is CASTGQESSYNEQFF. The CDR3 region has the DNA TGTGCCAGCACCGGACAGGAGAGCTCCTACAATGAGCAGTTCTTC.

Worth noting for this clone: One end of the junction varies from germline; a read error may be responsible. The genes are TRBV7-7 and TRBJ2-5; TRBD1 aligns across 9 bases. This CDR3 region has 15 residues. The germline CDR1 and CDR2 sequences are SSHAT and FNYEAQ (reference sequence). CDR3 nucleotides: TGTGCTAGCAGCTTAGGGGACAGGGATCTAGAGACCCAGTACTTC. Translated, it gives CASSLGDRDLETQYF.

This chain connects TRBV30 to TRBJ1-5; 8 positions agree with TRBD1. The ends lost 5 bases at V and 4 bases at J; junction bases unmatched: 4. The CDR3 extends over 13 amino acids. Germline V gives CDR1 GTSNPN, CDR2 SVGIG (reference sequence). The CDR3 protein is CAWADRGNQPQHF. CDR3 nucleotide sequence: TGTGCCTGGGCCGACAGGGGAAATCAGCCCCAGCATTTT.

The V and J genes are TRBV1 and TRBJ2-7; the D call in the table, TRBD2, was not verified against the DNA. TRBV1 is termed a pseudogene. The CDR3 has 16 amino acids. The CDR3 coding sequence is TGCACCAGCAGCCAAGATGAGGCCACCGACTCCTACGAGCAGTACTTC. This gives the protein CTSSQDEATDSYEQYF.

The V call is TRBV19, the J call TRBJ2-7; 8 bases are a match to TRBD1. The CDR3 has 15 residues. J gave up 3 bases and V 8 bases, and 12 bases lay outside the gene matches. Looked up from germline, CDR1 is LNHDA and CDR2 is SQIVND (reference sequence). Here the CDR3 reads CASRRGQGQGYEQYF. CDR3 bases: TGTGCCAGTCGTAGAGGACAGGGTCAGGGCTACGAGCAGTACTTC.

This rearrangement joins TRBV4-1 to TRBJ2-6; 10 bases align to TRBD1. This CDR3 has 20 amino acids. With V trimmed by 3 bases and J by 2 bases, 13 bases remained unmatched. Germline-derived CDR1 and CDR2 are MGHRA and YSYEKL. Here the CDR3 DNA reads TGCGCCAGCAGCCACTCTACCTCAGGACAGGGGGTTCCTGGGGCCAACGTCCTGACTTTC. This codes for CASSHSTSGQGVPGANVLTF.

CDR3: CASSVGARRLAGNTGELFF. CDR3 coding DNA: TGTGCCAGCAGTGTCGGGGCGAGGCGGCTAGCGGGGAACACCGGGGAGCTGTTTTTT. V is TRBV2 and J is TRBJ2-2; 8 positions match TRBD2. The CDR3 loop spans 19 amino acids. The germline V gene has CDR1 SNHLY and CDR2 FYNNEI. Trimming cost V 4 bases and J 1 base; bases outside gene matches: 14. Based on the CDR3 plus reference TRBV2 and TRBJ2-2, the full variable domain is EPEVTQTPSHQVTQMGQEVILRCVPISNHLYFYWYRQILGQKVEFLVSFYNNEISEKSEIFDDQFSVERPDGSNFTLKIRSTKLEDSAMYFCASSVGARRLAGNTGELFFGEGSRLTVL.

The rearrangement links TRBV18 to TRBJ2-7; 7 positions agree with TRBD2. Per germline, CDR1 KGHSH and CDR2 LQKENI. The CDR3 is made up of 15 amino acids. J was trimmed by 2 bases and V by 3 bases; bases with no gene match: 7. In DNA, the CDR3 is TGTGCCAGCTCACCTGGCCCGGGAGGCACCTACGAGCAGTACTTC. Protein product: CASSPGPGGTYEQYF.

The chain employs TRBV6-5 and TRBJ2-2; no reliable D call. CDR1 is MNHEY, CDR2 SVGAGI, per germline. V was clipped by 5 bases and J by 6 bases, with 7 bases between them. CDR3 length: 12 residues. The CDR3 coding sequence is TGTGCCAGCAGTCTCCCCGCCGGGGAGCTGTTTTTT. It codes for CASSLPAGELFF.

The chain combines TRBV6-6 with TRBJ2-1; D is perhaps TRBD2 (5 bases). The germline V and J ends were trimmed by 5 bases and 4 bases, with 12 bases remaining between them. The CDR3 consists of 14 residues. Germline CDR1 reads MNHNY; CDR2 reads SVGAGI (reference sequence). The CDR3 spells CASSHLREYNEQFF. DNA for the CDR3: TGTGCCAGCAGTCACTTGAGGGAGTACAATGAGCAGTTCTTC.

This clone was counted between two and nine times. This rearrangement joins TRBV10-3 to TRBJ2-1; 10 nucleotides match TRBD2. V trimming: 8 bases; J trimming: 7 bases; junction bases outside the gene matches: 5. The CDR3 is 13 amino acids. CDR1 and CDR2 (germline): ENHRY, SYGVKD. The CDR3 sequence is CAILAGVGNEQFF. The CDR3 DNA follows: TGTGCCATCCTAGCGGGAGTCGGTAATGAGCAGTTCTTC.